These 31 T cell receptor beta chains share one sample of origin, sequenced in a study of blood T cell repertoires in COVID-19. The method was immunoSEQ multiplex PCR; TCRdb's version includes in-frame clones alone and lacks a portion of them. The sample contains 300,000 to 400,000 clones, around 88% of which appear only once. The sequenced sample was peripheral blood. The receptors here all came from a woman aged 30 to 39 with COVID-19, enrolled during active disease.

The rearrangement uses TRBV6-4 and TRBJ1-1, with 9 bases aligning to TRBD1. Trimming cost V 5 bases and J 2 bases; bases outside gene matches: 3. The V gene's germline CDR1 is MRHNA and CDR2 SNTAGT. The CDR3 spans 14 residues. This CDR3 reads CASSRDRANTEAFF. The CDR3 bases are TGTGCCAGCAGTCGGGACAGGGCCAACACTGAAGCTTTCTTT.

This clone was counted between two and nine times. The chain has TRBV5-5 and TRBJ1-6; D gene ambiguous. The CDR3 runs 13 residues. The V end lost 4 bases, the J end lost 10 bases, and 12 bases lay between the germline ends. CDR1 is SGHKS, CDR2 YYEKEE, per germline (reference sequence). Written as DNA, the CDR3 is TGTGCCAGCAGCGAGGCAGACGGCTCACCCCTCCACTTT. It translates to CASSEADGSPLHF.

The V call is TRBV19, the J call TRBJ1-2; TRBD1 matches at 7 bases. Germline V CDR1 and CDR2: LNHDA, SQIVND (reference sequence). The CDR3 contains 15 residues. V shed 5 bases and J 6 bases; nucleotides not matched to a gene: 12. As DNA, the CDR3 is TGTGCCAGTAGTGCCCCTCGACAGGGACCGGATGGCTACACCTTC. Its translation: CASSAPRQGPDGYTF.

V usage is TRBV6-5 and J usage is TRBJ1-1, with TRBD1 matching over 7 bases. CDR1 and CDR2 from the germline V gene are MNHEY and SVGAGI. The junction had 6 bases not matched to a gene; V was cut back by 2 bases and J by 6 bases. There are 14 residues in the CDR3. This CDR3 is CASSYTYGQAEAFF. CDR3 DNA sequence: TGTGCCAGCAGTTACACCTATGGACAGGCTGAAGCTTTCTTT.

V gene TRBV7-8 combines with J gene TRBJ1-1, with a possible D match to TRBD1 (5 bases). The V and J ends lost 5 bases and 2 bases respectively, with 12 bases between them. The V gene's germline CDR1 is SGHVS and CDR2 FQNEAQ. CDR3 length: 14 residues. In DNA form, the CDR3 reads TGTGCCAGCAGCCTTTACGGGGGAAACACTGAAGCTTTCTTT. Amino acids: CASSLYGGNTEAFF.

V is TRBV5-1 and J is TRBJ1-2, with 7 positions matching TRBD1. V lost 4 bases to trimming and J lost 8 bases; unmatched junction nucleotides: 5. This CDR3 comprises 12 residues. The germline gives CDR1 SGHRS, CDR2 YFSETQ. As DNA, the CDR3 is TGCGCCAGCAGCGCGGGACAGAGGGGCTACACCTTC. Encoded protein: CASSAGQRGYTF.

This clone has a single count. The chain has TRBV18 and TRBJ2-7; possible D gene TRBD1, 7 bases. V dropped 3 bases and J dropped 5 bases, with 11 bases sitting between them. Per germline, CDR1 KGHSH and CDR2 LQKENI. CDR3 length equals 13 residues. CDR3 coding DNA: TGTGCCAGCTCACCTGACAGGGAGGACGAGCAGTACTTC. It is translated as CASSPDREDEQYF.

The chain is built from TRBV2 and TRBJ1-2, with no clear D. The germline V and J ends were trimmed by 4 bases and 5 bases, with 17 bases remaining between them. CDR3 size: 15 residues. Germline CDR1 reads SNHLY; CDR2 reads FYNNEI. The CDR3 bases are TGTGCCAGCAGTGGGTGGACCGTTACGGGGTATGGCTACACCTTC. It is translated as CASSGWTVTGYGYTF.

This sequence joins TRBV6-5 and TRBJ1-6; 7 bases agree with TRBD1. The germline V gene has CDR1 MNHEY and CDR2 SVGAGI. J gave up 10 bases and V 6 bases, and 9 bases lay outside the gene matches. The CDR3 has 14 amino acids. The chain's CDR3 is CASSYGTDRSPLHF. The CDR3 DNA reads TGTGCCAGCAGCTACGGGACAGATCGCTCACCCCTCCACTTT.

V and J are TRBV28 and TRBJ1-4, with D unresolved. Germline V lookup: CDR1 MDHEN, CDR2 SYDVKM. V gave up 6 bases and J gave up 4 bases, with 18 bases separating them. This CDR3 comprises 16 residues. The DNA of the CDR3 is TGTGCCAGCAGACAACCTCCCACGGGGTTTAATGAAAAACTGTTTTTT. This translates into CASRQPPTGFNEKLFF.

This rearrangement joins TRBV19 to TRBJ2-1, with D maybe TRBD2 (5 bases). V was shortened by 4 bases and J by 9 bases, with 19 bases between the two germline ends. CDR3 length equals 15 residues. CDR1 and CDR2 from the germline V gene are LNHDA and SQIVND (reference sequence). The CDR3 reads CASSTVRRNWGEQFF. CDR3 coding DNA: TGTGCCAGTAGTACAGTCCGGAGGAATTGGGGTGAGCAGTTCTTC.

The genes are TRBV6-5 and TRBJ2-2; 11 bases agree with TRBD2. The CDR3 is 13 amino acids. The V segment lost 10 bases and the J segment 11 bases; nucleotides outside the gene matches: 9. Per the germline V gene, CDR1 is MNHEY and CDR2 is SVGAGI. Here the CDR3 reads CAKIAGGLGELFF. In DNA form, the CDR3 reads TGTGCCAAAATAGCGGGGGGGCTGGGCGAGCTGTTTTTT.

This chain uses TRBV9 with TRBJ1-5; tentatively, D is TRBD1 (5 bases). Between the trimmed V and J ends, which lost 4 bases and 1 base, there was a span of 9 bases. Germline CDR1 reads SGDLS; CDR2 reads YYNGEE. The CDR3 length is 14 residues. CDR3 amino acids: CASSPPGSNQPQHF. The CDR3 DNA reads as TGTGCCAGCAGCCCCCCAGGGAGCAATCAGCCCCAGCATTTT.

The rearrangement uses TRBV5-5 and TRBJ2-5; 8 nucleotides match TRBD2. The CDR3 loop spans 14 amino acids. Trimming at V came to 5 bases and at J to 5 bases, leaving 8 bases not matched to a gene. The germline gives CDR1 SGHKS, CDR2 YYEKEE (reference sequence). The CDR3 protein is CASRPLAGGETQYF. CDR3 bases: TGTGCCAGCAGGCCTCTAGCGGGCGGGGAGACCCAGTACTTC.

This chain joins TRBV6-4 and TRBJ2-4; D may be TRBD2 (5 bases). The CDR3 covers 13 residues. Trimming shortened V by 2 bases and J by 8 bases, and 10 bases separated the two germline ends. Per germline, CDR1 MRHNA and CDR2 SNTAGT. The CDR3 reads CASSDGETDIQYF. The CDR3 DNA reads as TGTGCCAGCAGTGACGGGGAGACGGACATTCAGTACTTC.

The CDR3 region has the DNA TGTGCCAGCAGGCTCCCGGGACAGAGCAATCAGCCCCAGCATTTT. Protein: CASRLPGQSNQPQHF. The chain is built from TRBV28 and TRBJ1-5, with 7 bases aligning to TRBD1. V lost 6 bases and J lost 1; bases outside the gene matches: 6. Germline V CDR1 and CDR2: MDHEN, SYDVKM. CDR3 size: 15 residues.

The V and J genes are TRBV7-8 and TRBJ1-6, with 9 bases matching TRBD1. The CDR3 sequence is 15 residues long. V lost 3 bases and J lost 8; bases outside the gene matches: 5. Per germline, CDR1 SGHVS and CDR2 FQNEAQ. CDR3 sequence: CASSFHRDRDSPLHF. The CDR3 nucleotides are TGTGCCAGCAGCTTCCACCGGGACAGGGATTCACCCCTCCACTTT.

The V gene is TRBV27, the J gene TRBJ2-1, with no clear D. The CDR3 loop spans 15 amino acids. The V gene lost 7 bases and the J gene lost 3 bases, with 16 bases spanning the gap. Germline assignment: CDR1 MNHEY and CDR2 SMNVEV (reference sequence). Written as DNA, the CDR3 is TGTGCCAGCAACCTTCTAACTACACGCTACAATGAGCAGTTCTTC. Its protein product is CASNLLTTRYNEQFF.

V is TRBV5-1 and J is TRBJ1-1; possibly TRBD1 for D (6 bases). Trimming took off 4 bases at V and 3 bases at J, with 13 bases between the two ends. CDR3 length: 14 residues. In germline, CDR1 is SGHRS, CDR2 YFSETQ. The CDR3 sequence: CASSPGGGDTEAFF. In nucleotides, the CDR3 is TGCGCCAGCAGCCCCGGAGGGGGGGACACTGAAGCTTTCTTT.

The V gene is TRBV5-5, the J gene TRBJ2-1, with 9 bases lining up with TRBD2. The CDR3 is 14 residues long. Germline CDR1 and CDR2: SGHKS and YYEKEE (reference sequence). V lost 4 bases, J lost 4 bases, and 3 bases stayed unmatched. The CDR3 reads CASSPTSGYNEQFF. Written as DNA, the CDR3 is TGTGCCAGCAGCCCGACTAGCGGATACAATGAGCAGTTCTTC.

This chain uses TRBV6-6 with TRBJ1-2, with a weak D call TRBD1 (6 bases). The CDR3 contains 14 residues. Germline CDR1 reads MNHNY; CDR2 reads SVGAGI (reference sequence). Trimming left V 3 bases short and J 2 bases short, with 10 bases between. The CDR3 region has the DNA TGTGCCAGCAGTTATCCCGACAGGAACTATGGCTACACCTTC. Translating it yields CASSYPDRNYGYTF.

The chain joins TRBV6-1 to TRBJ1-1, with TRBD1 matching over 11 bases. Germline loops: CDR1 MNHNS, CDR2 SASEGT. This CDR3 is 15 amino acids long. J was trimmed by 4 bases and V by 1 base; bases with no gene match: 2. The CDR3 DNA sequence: TGTGCCAGCAGTGAAGTGGGGACAGGGGGCACTGAAGCTTTCTTT. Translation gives CASSEVGTGGTEAFF.

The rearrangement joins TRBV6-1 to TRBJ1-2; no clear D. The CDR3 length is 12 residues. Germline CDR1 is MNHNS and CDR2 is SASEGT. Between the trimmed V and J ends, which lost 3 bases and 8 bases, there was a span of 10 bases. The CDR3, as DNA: TGTGCCAGCAGTGACGTACTACGAGGCTACACCTTC. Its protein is CASSDVLRGYTF.

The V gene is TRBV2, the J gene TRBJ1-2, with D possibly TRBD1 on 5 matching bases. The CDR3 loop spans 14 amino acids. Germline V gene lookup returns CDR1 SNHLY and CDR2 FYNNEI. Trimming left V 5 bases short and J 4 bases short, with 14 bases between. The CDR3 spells CASSSTGGTYGYTF. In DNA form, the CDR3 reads TGTGCCAGCAGTTCGACGGGCGGGACCTATGGCTACACCTTC.

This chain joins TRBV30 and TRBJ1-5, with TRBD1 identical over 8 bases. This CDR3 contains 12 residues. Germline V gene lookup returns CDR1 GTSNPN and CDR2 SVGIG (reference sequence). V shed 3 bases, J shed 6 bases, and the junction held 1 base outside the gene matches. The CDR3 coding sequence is TGTGCCTGGAGCCAGGGGGCTCAGCCCCAGCATTTT. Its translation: CAWSQGAQPQHF.

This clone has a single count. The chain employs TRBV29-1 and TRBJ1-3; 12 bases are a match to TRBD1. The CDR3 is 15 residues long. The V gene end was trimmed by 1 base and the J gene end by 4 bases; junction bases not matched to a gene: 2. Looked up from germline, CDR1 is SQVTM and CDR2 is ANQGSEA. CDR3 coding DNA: TGCAGCGTTGAAGGGGACAGGGGGCTCGGAAACACCATATATTTT. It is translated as CSVEGDRGLGNTIYF.

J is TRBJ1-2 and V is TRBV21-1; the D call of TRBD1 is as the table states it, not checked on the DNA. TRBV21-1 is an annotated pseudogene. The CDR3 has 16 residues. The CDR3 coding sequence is TGTGCCAGCAGCAAAGCGCACCTGCTGGCCTGCTATGGCTACACCTTC. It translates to CASSKAHLLACYGYTF.

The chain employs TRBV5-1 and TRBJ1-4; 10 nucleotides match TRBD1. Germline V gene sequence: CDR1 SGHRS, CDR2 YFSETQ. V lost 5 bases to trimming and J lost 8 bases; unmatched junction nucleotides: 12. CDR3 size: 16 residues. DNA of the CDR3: TGCGCCAGCAGGTTTTCCATTGGGACAGGGGCGGAAAAACTGTTTTTT. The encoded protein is CASRFSIGTGAEKLFF. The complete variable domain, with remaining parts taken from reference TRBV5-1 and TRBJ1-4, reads KAGVTQTPRYLIKTRGQQVTLSCSPISGHRSVSWYQQTPGQGLQFLFEYFSETQRNKGNFPGRFSGRQFSNSRSEMNVSTLELGDSALYLCASRFSIGTGAEKLFFGSGTQLSVL.

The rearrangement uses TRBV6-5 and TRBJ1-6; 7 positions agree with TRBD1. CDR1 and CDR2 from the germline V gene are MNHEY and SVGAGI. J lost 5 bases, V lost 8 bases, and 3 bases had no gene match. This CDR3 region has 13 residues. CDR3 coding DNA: TGTGCCAGCGGGGGACAGAATAATTCACCCCTCCACTTT. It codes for CASGGQNNSPLHF.

This CDR3 is CASSQDYSGGADTQYF. The CDR3 bases are TGCGCCAGCAGCCAAGATTATAGCGGGGGCGCTGATACGCAGTATTTT. The rearrangement joins TRBV4-3 to TRBJ2-3; TRBD2 matches at 9 bases. Germline-derived CDR1 and CDR2 are LGHNA and YSLEER. V gave up 0 bases and J gave up 6 bases; unmatched junction bases: 7. The CDR3 length is 16 residues.

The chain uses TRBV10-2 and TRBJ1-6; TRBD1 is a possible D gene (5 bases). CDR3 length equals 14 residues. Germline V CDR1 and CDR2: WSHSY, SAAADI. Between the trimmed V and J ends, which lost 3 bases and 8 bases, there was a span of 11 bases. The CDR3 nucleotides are TGCGCCAGCAGTGATACTACGGGGGATTCACCCCTCCACTTT. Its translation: CASSDTTGDSPLHF.